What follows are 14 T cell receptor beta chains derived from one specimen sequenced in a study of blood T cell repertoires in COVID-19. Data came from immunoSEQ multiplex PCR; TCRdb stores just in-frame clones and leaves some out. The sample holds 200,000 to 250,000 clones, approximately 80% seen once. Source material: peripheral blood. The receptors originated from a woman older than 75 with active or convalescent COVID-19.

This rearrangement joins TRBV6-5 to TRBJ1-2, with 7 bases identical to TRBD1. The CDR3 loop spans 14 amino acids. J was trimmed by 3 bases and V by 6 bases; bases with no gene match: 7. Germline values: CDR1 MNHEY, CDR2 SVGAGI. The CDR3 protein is CASRETGRYYGYTF. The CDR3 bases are TGTGCCAGCAGGGAGACAGGGAGGTACTATGGCTACACCTTC.

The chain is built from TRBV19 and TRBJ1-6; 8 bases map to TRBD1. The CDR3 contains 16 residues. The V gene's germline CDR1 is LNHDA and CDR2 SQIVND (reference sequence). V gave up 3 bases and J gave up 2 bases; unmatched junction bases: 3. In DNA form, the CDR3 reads TGTGCCAGTAGTATCCAACAGGGGGCCTATAATTCACCCCTCCACTTT. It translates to CASSIQQGAYNSPLHF.

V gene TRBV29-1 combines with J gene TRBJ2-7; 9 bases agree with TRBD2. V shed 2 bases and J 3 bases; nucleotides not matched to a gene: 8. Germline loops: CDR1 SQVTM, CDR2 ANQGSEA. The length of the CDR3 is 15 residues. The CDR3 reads CSVERLAGRDYEQYF. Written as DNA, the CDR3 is TGCAGCGTTGAACGTCTAGCGGGGAGAGACTACGAGCAGTACTTC.

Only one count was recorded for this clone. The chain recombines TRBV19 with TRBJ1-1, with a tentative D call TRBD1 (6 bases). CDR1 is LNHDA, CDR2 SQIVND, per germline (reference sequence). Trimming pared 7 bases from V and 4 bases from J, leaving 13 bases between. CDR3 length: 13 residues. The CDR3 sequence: CASTEGVGTEAFF. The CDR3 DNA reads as TGTGCCAGTACCGAGGGGGTAGGCACTGAAGCTTTCTTT.

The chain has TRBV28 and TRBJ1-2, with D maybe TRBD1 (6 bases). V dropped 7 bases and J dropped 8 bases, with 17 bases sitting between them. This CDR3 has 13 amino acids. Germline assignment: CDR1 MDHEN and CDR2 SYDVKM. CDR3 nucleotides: TGTGCCAGCATCGAAGGGGGGGTGGGAGGCTACACCTTC. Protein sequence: CASIEGGVGGYTF.

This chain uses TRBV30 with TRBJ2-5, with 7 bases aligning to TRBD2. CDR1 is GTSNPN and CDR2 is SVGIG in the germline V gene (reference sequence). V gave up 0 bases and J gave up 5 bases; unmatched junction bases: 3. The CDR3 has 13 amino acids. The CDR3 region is CAWSVAGVETQYF. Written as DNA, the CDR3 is TGTGCCTGGAGTGTGGCGGGAGTGGAGACCCAGTACTTC.

The DNA for the CDR3 is TGTGCCAGCAGCCCTAAACCCGGGGCCCAGTACTTC. Amino acid sequence: CASSPKPGAQYF. The genes are TRBV7-8 and TRBJ2-5, with a weak D call TRBD2 (5 bases). The V end lost 5 bases, the J end lost 9 bases, and 13 bases lay between the germline ends. This CDR3 has 12 amino acids. CDR1 is SGHVS and CDR2 is FQNEAQ in the germline V gene.

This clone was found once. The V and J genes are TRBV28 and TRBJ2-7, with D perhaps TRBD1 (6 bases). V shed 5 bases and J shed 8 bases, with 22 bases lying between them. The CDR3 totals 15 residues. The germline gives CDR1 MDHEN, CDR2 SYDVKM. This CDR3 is CASSTGTQNSAKQYF. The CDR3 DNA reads TGTGCCAGCAGTACAGGGACCCAAAATTCGGCTAAGCAGTACTTC.

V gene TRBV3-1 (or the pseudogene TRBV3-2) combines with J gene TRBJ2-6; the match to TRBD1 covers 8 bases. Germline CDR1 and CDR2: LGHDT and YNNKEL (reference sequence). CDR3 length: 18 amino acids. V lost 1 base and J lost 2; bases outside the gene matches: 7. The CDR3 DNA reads TGTGCCAGCAGCCAAGGGCTCAGGGGGCTAGCTGGGGCCAACGTCCTGACTTTC. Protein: CASSQGLRGLAGANVLTF.

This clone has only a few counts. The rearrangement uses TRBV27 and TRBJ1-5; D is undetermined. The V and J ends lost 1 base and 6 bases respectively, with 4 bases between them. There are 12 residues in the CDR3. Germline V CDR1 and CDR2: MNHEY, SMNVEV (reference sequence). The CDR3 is CASSLYGQPQHF. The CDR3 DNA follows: TGTGCCAGCAGTTTATACGGTCAGCCCCAGCATTTT.

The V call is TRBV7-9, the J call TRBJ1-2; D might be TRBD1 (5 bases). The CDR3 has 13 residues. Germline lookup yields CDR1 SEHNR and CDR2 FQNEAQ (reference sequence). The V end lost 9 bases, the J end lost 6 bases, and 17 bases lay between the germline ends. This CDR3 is CASMSWGVDGYTF. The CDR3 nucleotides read TGTGCCAGTATGAGCTGGGGGGTGGATGGCTACACCTTC.

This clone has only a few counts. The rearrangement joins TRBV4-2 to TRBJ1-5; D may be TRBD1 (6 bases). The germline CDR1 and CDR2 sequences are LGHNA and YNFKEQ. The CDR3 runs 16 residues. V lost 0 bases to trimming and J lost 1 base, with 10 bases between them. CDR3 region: CASSQDLGGSNQPQHF. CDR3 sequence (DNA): TGTGCCAGCAGCCAAGATTTAGGGGGAAGCAATCAGCCCCAGCATTTT.

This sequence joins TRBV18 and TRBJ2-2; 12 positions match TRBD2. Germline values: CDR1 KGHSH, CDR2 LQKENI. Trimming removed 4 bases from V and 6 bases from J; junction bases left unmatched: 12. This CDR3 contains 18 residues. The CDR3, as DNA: TGTGCCAGCTCACTAATTCCGACTAGCGGGAGCTTGCCCGGGGAGCTGTTTTTT. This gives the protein CASSLIPTSGSLPGELFF.

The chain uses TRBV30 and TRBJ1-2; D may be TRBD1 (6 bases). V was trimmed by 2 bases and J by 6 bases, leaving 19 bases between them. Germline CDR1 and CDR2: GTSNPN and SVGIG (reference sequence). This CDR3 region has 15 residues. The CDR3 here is CAWSPTGFWADGYTF. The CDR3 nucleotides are TGTGCCTGGAGTCCCACAGGGTTTTGGGCGGATGGCTACACCTTC.